This TCR beta chain was identified in a study of blood T cell repertoires in COVID-19. Study at large: The United States, Italy and Spain were the sources of the acute and convalescent COVID-19 samples. Sample material is recorded as cDNA or gDNA derived from T cells, B-cell-depleted T cells, or PBMCs.

A Seattle source enrolled patients during active infection and followed them longitudinally. CDR3 length equals 13 residues. V was cut by 4 bases and J by 7 bases, with 11 bases left in between. CDR1 and CDR2 (germline): MDHEN, SYDVKM. As originally analysed: Amplification of reference gene primers provided the estimated nucleated cell counts. Clones were sequenced by immunoSEQ multiplex PCR, and TCRdb holds only the in-frame ones, with some missing. V, J and clone size were drawn from that table, and D and trimming were deduced from the DNA. The sample consists of over 45,000 clones, roughly 87% of them appearing once.

The rearrangement uses TRBV28 and TRBJ1-5; D may be TRBD1 (6 bases). The sequenced material came from peripheral blood. This sequence originates from a woman aged 60-70 years with COVID-19, enrolled during active disease. The CDR3 is CASSSSQGQPQHF. CDR3 nucleotide sequence: TGTGCCAGCAGTTCATCACAGGGACAGCCCCAGCATTTT. The complete variable domain, with remaining parts taken from reference TRBV28 and TRBJ1-5, reads DVKVTQSSRYLVKRTGEKVFLECVQDMDHENMFWYRQDPGLGLRLIYFSYDVKMKEKGDIPEGYSVSREKKERFSLILESASTNQTSMYLCASSSSQGQPQHFGDGTRLSIL.